This TCR beta chain is from a study of Ad26.COV2.S vaccination and SARS-CoV-2 variants. Study background: Donor was assigned to the Ad26.COV2.S arm of trial COV1001. Study conclusions and caveats: Reported findings describe substantial breadth in spike-specific CD8+ and CD4+ T cell responses following vaccination.

As for this clone: Its antigen is not identified.

Treatment reported: over 15 received Ad26.COV2.S at low or high dose, single or two shots; a few received placebo; per-sample allocation not given. Specimens were obtained on day 63 following the first vaccine or placebo injection. The administered vaccine (an Ad26 vector) expressed Wuhan-strain SARS-CoV-2 spike. Only in-frame clones appear in the TCRdb table, and some are missing; sequencing was by immunoSEQ multiplex PCR. The sample shows just over 350,000 clones, 70% to 90% of them seen only once. The CDR3 runs 14 residues. V lost 6 bases, J lost 4 bases, and 8 bases stayed unmatched. Germline loops: CDR1 SNHLY, CDR2 FYNNEI.

The sequence came from a person between 18 and 65 years old who received the Ad26.COV2.S COVID-19 vaccine or a placebo. The material was peripheral blood, obtained in a trial of Ad26.COV2.S vaccine versus placebo. This rearrangement joins TRBV2 to TRBJ2-5, with TRBD1 matching over 7 bases. The chain's CDR3 is CASRRDRVVETQYF. The CDR3 coding sequence is TGTGCCAGCAGACGCGACAGGGTTGTAGAGACCCAGTACTTC. Looking up the rest from reference TRBV2 and TRBJ2-5 gives the full variable domain: EPEVTQTPSHQVTQMGQEVILRCVPISNHLYFYWYRQILGQKVEFLVSFYNNEISEKSEIFDDQFSVERPDGSNFTLKIRSTKLEDSAMYFCASRRDRVVETQYFGPGTRLLVL.